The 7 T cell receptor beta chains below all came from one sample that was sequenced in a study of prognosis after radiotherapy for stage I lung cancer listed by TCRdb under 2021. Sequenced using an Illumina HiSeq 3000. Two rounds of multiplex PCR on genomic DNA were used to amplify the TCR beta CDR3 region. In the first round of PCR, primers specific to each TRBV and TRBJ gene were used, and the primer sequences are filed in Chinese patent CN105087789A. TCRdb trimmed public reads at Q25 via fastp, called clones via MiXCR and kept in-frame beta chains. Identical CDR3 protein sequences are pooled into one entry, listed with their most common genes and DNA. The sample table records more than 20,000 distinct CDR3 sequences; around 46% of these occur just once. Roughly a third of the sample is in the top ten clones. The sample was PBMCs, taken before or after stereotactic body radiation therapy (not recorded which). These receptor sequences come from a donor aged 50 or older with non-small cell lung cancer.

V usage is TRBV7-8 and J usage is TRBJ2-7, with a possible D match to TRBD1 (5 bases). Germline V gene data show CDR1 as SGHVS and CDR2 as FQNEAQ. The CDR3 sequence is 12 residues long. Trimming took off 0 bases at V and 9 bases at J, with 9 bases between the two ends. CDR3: CASSLASGMQYF. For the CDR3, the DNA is TGTGCCAGCAGCTTAGCCTCAGGGATGCAGTACTTC.

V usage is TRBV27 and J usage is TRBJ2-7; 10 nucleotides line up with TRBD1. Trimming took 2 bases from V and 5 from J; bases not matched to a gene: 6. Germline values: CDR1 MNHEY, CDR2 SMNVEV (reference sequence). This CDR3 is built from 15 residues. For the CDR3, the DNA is TGTGCCAGCAGTTTAGCCTGGGACAGGGGTAACGAGCAGTACTTC. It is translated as CASSLAWDRGNEQYF.

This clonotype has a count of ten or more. CDR3 coding DNA: TGCGCCAGCAGCTACGTAGGAGTGGAGGCCAAAAACATTCAGTACTTC. The encoded protein is CASSYVGVEAKNIQYF. V and J are TRBV5-1 and TRBJ2-4, with no clear D. Germline lookup yields CDR1 SGHRS and CDR2 YFSETQ. Trimming removed 3 bases at V and 1 base at J, with 14 bases between. The CDR3 totals 16 residues. Drawing the rest from reference TRBV5-1 and TRBJ2-4, the complete variable domain is KAGVTQTPRYLIKTRGQQVTLSCSPISGHRSVSWYQQTPGQGLQFLFEYFSETQRNKGNFPGRFSGRQFSNSRSEMNVSTLELGDSALYLCASSYVGVEAKNIQYFGAGTRLSVL.

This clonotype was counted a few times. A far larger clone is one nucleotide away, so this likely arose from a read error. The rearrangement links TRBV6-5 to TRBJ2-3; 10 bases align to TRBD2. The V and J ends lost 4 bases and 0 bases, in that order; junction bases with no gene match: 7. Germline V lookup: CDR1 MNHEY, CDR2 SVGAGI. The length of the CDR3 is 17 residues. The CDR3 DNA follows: TGTGCCAGCAGTTCAATTAGGACTAGCGGTAGCACAGATACGCAGTATTTT. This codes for CASSSIRTSGSTDTQYF.

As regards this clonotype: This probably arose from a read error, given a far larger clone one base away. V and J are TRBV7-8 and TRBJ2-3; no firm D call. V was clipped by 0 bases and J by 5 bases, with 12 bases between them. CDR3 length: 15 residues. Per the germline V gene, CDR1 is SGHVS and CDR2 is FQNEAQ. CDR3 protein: CASSLAGRTLDTQYF. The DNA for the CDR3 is TGTGCCAGCAGCTTAGCGGGTCGGACGCTAGATACGCAGTATTTT. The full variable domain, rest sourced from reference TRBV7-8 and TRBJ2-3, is GAGVSQSPRYKVAKRGQDVALRCDPISGHVSLFWYQQALGQGPEFLTYFQNEAQLDKSGLPSDRFFAERPEGSVSTLKIQRTQQEDSAVYLCASSLAGRTLDTQYFGPGTRLTVL.

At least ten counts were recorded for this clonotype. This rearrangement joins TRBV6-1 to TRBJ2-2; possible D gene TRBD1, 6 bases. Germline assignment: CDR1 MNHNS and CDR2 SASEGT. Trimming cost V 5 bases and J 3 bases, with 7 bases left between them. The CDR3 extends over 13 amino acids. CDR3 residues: CASSYRDTGELFF. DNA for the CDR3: TGTGCCAGCAGTTACAGGGACACCGGGGAGCTGTTTTTT.

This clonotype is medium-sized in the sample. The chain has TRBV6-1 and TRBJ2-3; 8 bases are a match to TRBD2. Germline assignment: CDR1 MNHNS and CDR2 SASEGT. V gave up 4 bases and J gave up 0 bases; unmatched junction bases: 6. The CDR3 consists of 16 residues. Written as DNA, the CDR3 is TGTGCCAGCAGTGCCCCTAGCGGGTCTAGCACAGATACGCAGTATTTT. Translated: CASSAPSGSSTDTQYF.